This TCR beta chain was observed in a study of T cell repertoires in aging, cancer and after chemotherapy. Study summary: Six age groups, ranging from 30 or younger to 70 or older, included the donors.

The template was genomic DNA from peripheral blood, not RNA. TRB rearrangements spanning V, D and J were amplified using mixed TRB-A/B primers. Via MiXCR, TCRdb re-called the multiplex PCR reads, giving one row per CDR3 protein. The sample includes about 9,800 distinct CDR3 sequences, 35% to 40% of them seen just once. The CDR3 has 17 amino acids. Germline V gives CDR1 SGHRS, CDR2 YFSETQ. V lost 3 bases and J lost 2; bases outside the gene matches: 8. This clonotype was observed a few times. Antigen: not known. Findings of the study overall: No conclusions about immunological memory after chemotherapy can be drawn from the repertoire data. Untreated cancer patients had significantly lower blood TCR diversity than age-matched healthy donors.

This TCR was sampled from a human donor in good health. The chain has TRBV5-1 and TRBJ1-2; 12 bases agree with TRBD1. The specimen sequenced was blood. CDR3 region: CASSSTGQGARNYGYTF. The CDR3 bases are TGCGCCAGCAGCTCGACGGGACAGGGGGCAAGGAACTATGGCTACACCTTC. Full variable domain (rest looked up from reference TRBV5-1 and TRBJ1-2): KAGVTQTPRYLIKTRGQQVTLSCSPISGHRSVSWYQQTPGQGLQFLFEYFSETQRNKGNFPGRFSGRQFSNSRSEMNVSTLELGDSALYLCASSSTGQGARNYGYTFGSGTRLTVV.